The 22 T cell receptor beta chains in this list originate from one sample, sequenced in a study of CD8+ T cells in alopecia areata. After isolation, RNA underwent reverse transcription to generate cDNA as the sequencing template. Assay used: immunoSEQ multiplex PCR; TCRdb lists only in-frame clones, some missing. The sample contains about 140,000 clones, 85% to 90% of which appear only once. Treatment denoted: oral pan-JAK inhibitor, 5-10 mg twice daily. This material consisted of CD8+ T cells sorted from blood, taken at week 4, from a patient treated with tofacitinib. The source is a human donor with alopecia areata.

The chain is built from TRBV29-1 and TRBJ2-2, with D maybe TRBD2 (6 bases). This CDR3 is 15 amino acids long. Trimming took off 3 bases at V and 4 bases at J, with 15 bases between the two ends. Germline lookup yields CDR1 SQVTM and CDR2 ANQGSEA. CDR3 in amino acids: CSVDGSGVGTGELFF. Written as DNA, the CDR3 is TGCAGCGTTGACGGTTCGGGAGTTGGCACCGGGGAGCTGTTTTTT.

This sequence joins TRBV29-1 and TRBJ2-3, with a possible D match to TRBD2 (6 bases). Trimming took off 6 bases at V and 2 bases at J, with 15 bases between the two ends. Germline CDR1 reads SQVTM; CDR2 reads ANQGSEA. The CDR3 sequence is 14 residues long. For the CDR3, the DNA is TGCAGCGTCAGAGGAGGGATTAACACAGATACGCAGTATTTT. Translation gives CSVRGGINTDTQYF.

The chain is built from TRBV4-1 and TRBJ2-7; 13 nucleotides agree with TRBD2. Germline V gene lookup returns CDR1 MGHRA and CDR2 YSYEKL. The CDR3 totals 16 residues. V lost 1 base, J lost 7 bases, and 7 bases stayed unmatched. The DNA of the CDR3 is TGCGCCAGCAGCCAAGGGACTAGCGGGAGCCTGATTGAGCAGTACTTC. As protein: CASSQGTSGSLIEQYF.

The chain employs TRBV9 and TRBJ2-1, with 8 bases that match TRBD2. V was pared by 1 base and J by 3 bases, with 12 bases of the junction left unmatched. Per germline, CDR1 SGDLS and CDR2 YYNGEE. The CDR3 runs to 18 residues. The CDR3 bases are TGTGCCAGCAGCGTACCCCGAGACGGAGGGACTAGCTACAATGAGCAGTTCTTC. Translated: CASSVPRDGGTSYNEQFF.

The J gene is TRBJ1-1, the V gene TRBV4-1; D gene unclear. V lost 3 bases and J lost 10, with 12 bases in between. CDR1 is MGHRA and CDR2 is YSYEKL in the germline V gene. This CDR3 spans 12 amino acids. CDR3 coding DNA: TGCGCCAGCAGCCAGGAGGGTGTTGGAGCTTTCTTT. It translates to CASSQEGVGAFF.

The V call is TRBV14, the J call TRBJ2-7, with TRBD2 matching 10 bases. This CDR3 spans 15 amino acids. Losses at the gene ends were 4 bases for V and 6 bases for J; bases not matched to a gene: 9. Germline assignment: CDR1 SGHDN and CDR2 FVKESK. The CDR3 loop is CASSLLAGVFPEQYF. CDR3 bases: TGTGCCAGCAGCCTGCTAGCGGGAGTTTTCCCCGAGCAGTACTTC.

V usage is TRBV4-1 and J usage is TRBJ2-7; TRBD1 aligns across 9 bases. The junction had 2 bases not matched to a gene; V was cut back by 0 bases and J by 2 bases. Germline values: CDR1 MGHRA, CDR2 YSYEKL. The CDR3 has 15 residues. CDR3 region: CASSQEGQGTYEQYF. The DNA for the CDR3 is TGCGCCAGCAGCCAAGAGGGACAGGGTACCTACGAGCAGTACTTC.

The chain carries TRBV9 and TRBJ1-2; the D is unclear. The CDR3 is 15 amino acids. CDR1 is SGDLS, CDR2 YYNGEE, per germline. Trimming took off 3 bases at V and 5 bases at J, with 17 bases between the two ends. CDR3 in amino acids: CASSEDRLVYYGYTF. The CDR3, as DNA: TGTGCCAGCAGCGAGGACCGATTAGTTTATTATGGCTACACCTTC. The full variable domain, rest sourced from reference TRBV9 and TRBJ1-2, is DSGVTQTPKHLITATGQRVTLRCSPRSGDLSVYWYQQSLDQGLQFLIQYYNGEERAKGNILERFSAQQFPDLHSELNLSSLELGDSALYFCASSEDRLVYYGYTFGSGTRLTVV.

The chain uses TRBV13 and TRBJ2-7; TRBD1 is a possible D gene (6 bases). Trimming removed 6 bases from V and 5 bases from J, with 14 bases in between. The germline gives CDR1 PRHDT, CDR2 FYEKMQ (reference sequence). The CDR3 has 13 amino acids. CDR3 residues: CASSSRRGHEQYF. For the CDR3, the DNA is TGTGCCAGCAGTTCTCGCAGGGGACACGAGCAGTACTTC. Variable domain in full (rest from reference TRBV13 and TRBJ2-7): AAGVIQSPRHLIKEKRETATLKCYPIPRHDTVYWYQQGPGQDPQFLISFYEKMQSDKGSIPDRFSAQQFSDYHSELNMSSLELGDSALYFCASSSRRGHEQYFGPGTRLTVT.

This clone has only a few counts. This chain uses TRBV29-1 with TRBJ2-2, with D unclear. The V gene lost 4 bases and the J gene lost 2 bases, with 8 bases spanning the gap. This CDR3 region has 13 residues. The germline CDR1 and CDR2 sequences are SQVTM and ANQGSEA. The CDR3, as DNA: TGCAGCGTTGTGGTCCCCAACACCGGGGAGCTGTTTTTT. It specifies CSVVVPNTGELFF.

This chain's CDR3 is CASSLSRNTEAFF. The DNA of the CDR3 is TGTGCCAGCAGTTTATCGCGGAACACTGAAGCTTTCTTT. The chain combines TRBV27 with TRBJ1-1; no reliable D call. This CDR3 contains 13 residues. CDR1 MNHEY and CDR2 SMNVEV come from the germline V gene (reference sequence). Trimming pared 0 bases from V and 1 base from J, leaving 3 bases between.

The J gene is TRBJ1-2, the V gene TRBV7-9, with a possible D match to TRBD1 (6 bases). CDR3 length equals 11 residues. Germline CDR1 and CDR2: SEHNR and FQNEAQ (reference sequence). Trimming shortened V by 10 bases and J by 8 bases, and 14 bases separated the two germline ends. For the CDR3, the DNA is TGTGCCACCCCCTGGGGGGCGGGCTACACCTTC. This sequence encodes CATPWGAGYTF.

This clone was observed a handful of times. The CDR3: CASWTGRRNEKLFF. In DNA form, the CDR3 reads TGTGCCAGCTGGACGGGACGGCGAAATGAAAAACTGTTTTTT. The chain couples TRBV19 to TRBJ1-4; D is possibly TRBD1 (5 bases). Trimming stripped 9 bases from V and 5 bases from J, with 16 bases between. Germline V gene sequence: CDR1 LNHDA, CDR2 SQIVND (reference sequence). This CDR3 spans 14 amino acids.

This chain links TRBV7-8 with TRBJ1-5, with 10 bases identical to TRBD1. J lost 0 bases, V lost 4 bases, and 12 bases had no gene match. This CDR3 is 19 amino acids long. Germline CDR1 and CDR2: SGHVS and FQNEAQ. This CDR3 is CASSSTGTGVSYSNQPQHF. In nucleotides, the CDR3 is TGTGCCAGCAGCTCGACCGGGACAGGGGTTTCATATAGCAATCAGCCCCAGCATTTT.

The V call is TRBV29-1, the J call TRBJ2-7; no firm D call. The CDR3 covers 13 residues. The V and J ends lost 6 bases and 0 bases respectively, with 12 bases between them. Germline lookup yields CDR1 SQVTM and CDR2 ANQGSEA. The CDR3 is CSVVKGSSYEQYF. CDR3 DNA sequence: TGCAGCGTCGTAAAGGGTAGCTCCTACGAGCAGTACTTC.

V and J are TRBV27 and TRBJ2-1; 8 bases fit TRBD2. The germline V gene has CDR1 MNHEY and CDR2 SMNVEV (reference sequence). The V segment lost 2 bases and the J segment 10 bases; nucleotides outside the gene matches: 4. The CDR3 extends over 13 amino acids. This chain's CDR3 is CASSLSGRAEQFF. The CDR3 region has the DNA TGTGCCAGCAGTTTAAGCGGGAGAGCCGAGCAGTTCTTC.

The count of this clone is one. The J gene is TRBJ2-7, the V gene TRBV27, with D uncertain. Germline CDR1 and CDR2: MNHEY and SMNVEV (reference sequence). V lost 3 bases, J lost 4 bases, and 10 bases lay in between. CDR3 size: 13 residues. The CDR3 nucleotides are TGTGCCAGCAGTTTCTCTATTATTTACGAGCAGTACTTC. Amino acid sequence: CASSFSIIYEQYF.

This chain connects TRBV27 to TRBJ2-6; D gene unclear. This CDR3 has 14 amino acids. Looked up from germline, CDR1 is MNHEY and CDR2 is SMNVEV (reference sequence). Trimming shortened V by 8 bases and J by 0 bases, and 8 bases separated the two germline ends. CDR3 bases: TGTGCCAGCCTGCCCTACTCTGGGGCCAACGTCCTGACTTTC. Amino acid sequence: CASLPYSGANVLTF.

This rearrangement joins TRBV27 to TRBJ2-2; no clear D. Per germline, CDR1 MNHEY and CDR2 SMNVEV (reference sequence). The CDR3 length is 14 residues. Between the trimmed V and J ends, which lost 3 bases and 0 bases, there was a span of 5 bases. The CDR3 loop is CASSFEPNTGELFF. CDR3 DNA sequence: TGTGCCAGCAGTTTTGAACCGAACACCGGGGAGCTGTTTTTT.

The chain carries TRBV20-1 and TRBJ2-3; either TRBD1 or TRBD2 may supply D (6 bases each). CDR1 is DFQATT and CDR2 is SNEGSKA in the germline V gene (reference sequence). Deletions cut 2 bases from V and 14 bases from J, with 14 bases between. The CDR3 length is 11 residues. In DNA form, the CDR3 reads TGCAGTGCTAGACGGGGGCCCGCTGGGTATTTT. Translation: CSARRGPAGYF.

The V and J genes are TRBV6-5 and TRBJ2-7; D remains unclear. Germline loops: CDR1 MNHEY, CDR2 SVGAGI. The CDR3 totals 11 residues. V shed 8 bases and J shed 1 base, with 6 bases lying between them. The CDR3: CASRKSYEQYF. DNA of the CDR3: TGTGCCAGCCGGAAGTCCTACGAGCAGTACTTC.

The V gene is TRBV2, the J gene TRBJ2-1, with D unresolved. V was pared by 6 bases and J by 2 bases, with 14 bases between. CDR1 and CDR2 (germline): SNHLY, FYNNEI. CDR3 length: 15 amino acids. The CDR3 spells CASSVNDPPYNEQFF. The CDR3 DNA is TGTGCCAGCAGCGTCAATGACCCACCCTACAATGAGCAGTTCTTC.